This T cell receptor beta chain was found in a study of T cell repertoires in cytomegalovirus infection. Study in general: Epitope selection comprised recently identified HLA-C-restricted CMV epitopes and well-studied HLA-B-restricted CMV epitopes. Whole-study findings and limits: Ex vivo, HLA-C-restricted CMV-specific TCR beta clonotypes prevailed over the rest of the response. Pooled public TCR beta family frequency picked out CMV carriers with the relevant HLA.

As regards this clonotype: Its specificity is unknown.

From the reads, TCRdb called clonotypes with MiXCR, one entry per CDR3 protein. The data contain some 900,000 distinct CDR3 sequences, around a third of them seen just once; the ten biggest clones take up roughly an eighth. The TCR comes from a human donor in good health (CMV status not recorded). Some clones in this sample may be carry-over from other donors' samples. This sample comprised cultured CD8+ T cells from PBMCs, obtained from culture after CMV antigen stimulation.

DNA of the CDR3: TGCAGCGTTGATATTAGTCTCCTGGGCAATGAGCAGTTCTTC. This translates into CSVDISLLGNEQFF. The genes are TRBV29-1 and TRBJ2-1, with D unresolved. From germline, CDR1 is SQVTM and CDR2 ANQGSEA. Trimming cost V 3 bases and J 6 bases, with 15 bases left between them. The CDR3 sequence is 14 residues long.